Listed here are 28 T cell receptor beta chains from one sample, sequenced in a study of OX40 agonist ivuxolimab in advanced cancers. Here immunoSEQ multiplex PCR was the method, and the copy in TCRdb shows in-frame clones only, minus some. The data hold about 69,000 clones, with 80% to 95% observed a single time. Specimen: CD4+ or CD8+ T cells sorted from blood, collected in a trial of the OX40 agonist ivuxolimab. Every receptor here comes from an adult with an advanced solid tumor such as melanoma, head and neck, liver or kidney cancer.

The chain uses TRBV10-3 and TRBJ2-3, with a tentative D call TRBD2 (5 bases). The V gene's germline CDR1 is ENHRY and CDR2 SYGVKD. The CDR3 covers 13 residues. Deletions cut 8 bases from V and 6 bases from J, with 15 bases between. CDR3 bases: TGTGCCATCTGGGCGGAGGTTCTGGATACGCAGTATTTT. Amino acids: CAIWAEVLDTQYF.

This chain joins TRBV9 and TRBJ2-6; tentative D call: TRBD2 (6 bases). CDR1 and CDR2 (germline): SGDLS, YYNGEE. V was shortened by 4 bases and J by 2 bases, with 13 bases between the two germline ends. The CDR3 sequence is 16 residues long. The CDR3 DNA sequence: TGTGCCAGCAGCTTCGGGACTTCTGCTGGGGCCAACGTCCTGACTTTC. It translates to CASSFGTSAGANVLTF.

The chain is built from TRBV18 and TRBJ2-1; 7 nucleotides agree with TRBD2. The CDR3 contains 16 residues. V shed 1 base, J shed 4 bases, and the junction held 7 bases outside the gene matches. The germline V gene has CDR1 KGHSH and CDR2 LQKENI. The CDR3 nucleotides read TGTGCCAGCTCACCACTTTCCAGCGGGGATTACAATGAGCAGTTCTTC. This codes for CASSPLSSGDYNEQFF.

This chain joins TRBV5-1 and TRBJ2-2; tentatively, D is TRBD1 (6 bases). There are 15 residues in the CDR3. Germline-derived CDR1 and CDR2 are SGHRS and YFSETQ. Trimming left V 4 bases short and J 4 bases short, with 14 bases between. CDR3 nucleotide sequence: TGCGCCAGCAGCCAGGACCCAGGGGTCACCGGGGAGCTGTTTTTT. Its protein is CASSQDPGVTGELFF.

A note on this clone: Other DNA sequences in this specimen translate into the identical CDR3. The rearrangement joins TRBV7-2 to TRBJ1-1; D gene ambiguous. V lost 2 bases and J lost 2, with 0 bases in between. The CDR3 consists of 11 residues. Germline CDR1 and CDR2: SGHTA and FQGNSA. The CDR3 nucleotides read TGTGCCAGCAGCTTAAACACTGAAGCTTTCTTT. Residues: CASSLNTEAFF. Full variable domain (remainder filled in from reference TRBV7-2 and TRBJ1-1): GAGVSQSPSNKVTEKGKDVELRCDPISGHTALYWYRQSLGQGLEFLIYFQGNSAPDKSGLPSDRFSAERTGGSVSTLTIQRTQQEDSAVYLCASSLNTEAFFGQGTRLTVV.

The table lists this clone with a count of one. V gene TRBV18 combines with J gene TRBJ1-5; 7 bases line up with TRBD1. The J segment lost 0 bases and the V segment lost 3 bases, leaving 11 bases of the junction unmatched. CDR1 is KGHSH and CDR2 is LQKENI in the germline V gene. CDR3 size: 18 residues. CDR3 loop: CASSPVAGQSYSNQPQHF. In DNA, the CDR3 is TGTGCCAGCTCACCGGTTGCGGGACAGTCTTATAGCAATCAGCCCCAGCATTTT.

This clone was recorded a few times. The chain combines TRBV19 with TRBJ1-1, with D hard to call. The V gene lost 5 bases and the J gene lost 4 bases, with 11 bases spanning the gap. Germline CDR1 is LNHDA and CDR2 is SQIVND (reference sequence). This CDR3 has 13 residues. The CDR3 loop reads CASSFGGLTEAFF. The CDR3 DNA sequence: TGTGCCAGTAGTTTTGGAGGGCTCACTGAAGCTTTCTTT.

The rearrangement uses TRBV18 and TRBJ2-7; 13 bases are a match to TRBD2. This CDR3 is built from 15 residues. Germline V lookup: CDR1 KGHSH, CDR2 LQKENI. V lost 4 bases, J lost 1 base, and 1 base stayed unmatched. The CDR3 nucleotides are TGTGCCAGCTCACTGACTAGCGGGAGGTCCTACGAGCAGTACTTC. Translation: CASSLTSGRSYEQYF. The full variable domain, completed using reference TRBV18 and TRBJ2-7, is NAGVMQNPRHLVRRRGQEARLRCSPMKGHSHVYWYRQLPEEGLKFMVYLQKENIIDESGMPKERFSAEFPKEGPSILRIQQVVRGDSAAYFCASSLTSGRSYEQYFGPGTRLTVT.

CDR3 coding DNA: TGCGCCAGCAGCGGCGGGACAGGGGGCGGGAACACTGAAGCTTTCTTT. Encoded protein: CASSGGTGGGNTEAFF. This sequence joins TRBV5-1 and TRBJ1-1; 12 nucleotides match TRBD1. With 4 bases clipped from V and 1 base from J, the junction kept 5 bases outside the gene matches. Germline lookup yields CDR1 SGHRS and CDR2 YFSETQ. The CDR3 length is 16 residues.

The V gene is TRBV9, the J gene TRBJ2-7, with a weak D call TRBD2 (6 bases). V lost 3 bases to trimming and J lost 3 bases, with 13 bases between them. CDR1 and CDR2 from the germline V gene are SGDLS and YYNGEE. The CDR3 runs 14 residues. The CDR3 here is CASSAPGLNYEQYF. The DNA of the CDR3 is TGTGCCAGCAGCGCCCCGGGACTCAACTACGAGCAGTACTTC.

In its sample, this clone was seen a few times. The J gene is TRBJ2-1, the V gene TRBV4-2; TRBD2 agrees at 11 bases. The V and J ends lost 1 base and 5 bases, in that order; junction bases with no gene match: 10. The CDR3 has 18 residues. Germline V gives CDR1 LGHNA, CDR2 YNFKEQ. CDR3 amino acids: CASSQVILAGETHNEQFF. The CDR3 coding sequence is TGTGCCAGCAGCCAAGTAATACTAGCGGGAGAAACCCACAATGAGCAGTTCTTC.

This chain uses TRBV5-1 with TRBJ2-5, with unresolved D. TRBJ2-7 matches the DNA end more closely, so the J call is doubtful. This CDR3 spans 13 amino acids. CDR1 and CDR2 from the germline V gene are SGHRS and YFSETQ. The CDR3 region has the DNA TGCGCCAGCAGCTACGTCACAGCCTACGAGCAGTACTTC. It specifies CASSYVTAYEQYF.

The gene calls are TRBV19 and TRBJ2-1; 9 bases fit TRBD2. Trimming removed 3 bases from V and 2 bases from J; junction bases left unmatched: 5. Germline V gene data show CDR1 as LNHDA and CDR2 as SQIVND (reference sequence). The length of the CDR3 is 16 residues. The CDR3 spells CASSMRSGGTYNEQFF. As DNA, the CDR3 is TGTGCCAGTAGTATGCGGAGCGGGGGGACCTACAATGAGCAGTTCTTC.

The chain has TRBV2 and TRBJ2-1, with TRBD1 matching over 12 bases. The V gene end was trimmed by 6 bases and the J gene end by 7 bases; junction bases not matched to a gene: 7. CDR1 and CDR2 (germline): SNHLY, FYNNEI. This CDR3 comprises 15 residues. CDR3 DNA sequence: TGTGCCAGCAGCGAGGGACAGGGGGCCGGTAATGAGCAGTTCTTC. It codes for CASSEGQGAGNEQFF. Variable domain in full (rest from reference TRBV2 and TRBJ2-1): EPEVTQTPSHQVTQMGQEVILRCVPISNHLYFYWYRQILGQKVEFLVSFYNNEISEKSEIFDDQFSVERPDGSNFTLKIRSTKLEDSAMYFCASSEGQGAGNEQFFGPGTRLTVL.

CDR3 nucleotides: TGTGCCAGTAGTATGGGCTGGGATCAGCCCCAGCATTTT. Encoded protein: CASSMGWDQPQHF. This chain uses TRBV19 with TRBJ1-5, with D unclear. Germline-derived CDR1 and CDR2 are LNHDA and SQIVND (reference sequence). V dropped 3 bases and J dropped 5 bases, with 8 bases sitting between them. The CDR3 contains 13 residues.

The chain couples TRBV28 to TRBJ2-7; the match to TRBD1 covers 9 bases. The CDR3 totals 14 residues. CDR1 and CDR2 from the germline V gene are MDHEN and SYDVKM. V was clipped by 7 bases and J by 3 bases; unmatched bases: 7. The CDR3 nucleotides are TGTGCCAGCACCCCCGGGACAGGGATCTACGAGCAGTACTTC. This sequence encodes CASTPGTGIYEQYF.

The chain links TRBV15 to TRBJ2-5; the match to TRBD2 covers 7 bases. This CDR3 region has 13 residues. The V and J ends lost 6 bases and 3 bases, in that order; junction bases with no gene match: 4. Germline CDR1 reads LNHNV; CDR2 reads YYDKDF (reference sequence). CDR3 nucleotide sequence: TGTGCCACCAGTACCGGGACTAAAGAGACCCAGTACTTC. Its protein is CATSTGTKETQYF.

The rearrangement joins TRBV29-1 to TRBJ2-4; the match to TRBD2 covers 12 bases. This CDR3 is built from 13 residues. Germline V lookup: CDR1 SQVTM, CDR2 ANQGSEA. V shed 7 bases and J 10 bases; nucleotides not matched to a gene: 8. CDR3 region: CSAPPTSGSIQYF. The CDR3 DNA reads TGCAGCGCGCCGCCGACTAGCGGGAGTATTCAGTACTTC.

This clone was picked up one time. The CDR3 spells CASSRDEAYEQYF. CDR3 DNA: TGTGCCAGCAGCCGGGACGAAGCCTACGAGCAGTACTTC. The gene calls are TRBV7-6 and TRBJ2-7; D could derive from TRBD1 or TRBD2 (5 bases each). The V gene's germline CDR1 is SGHVS and CDR2 FNYEAQ. This CDR3 region has 13 residues. V gave up 5 bases and J gave up 2 bases, with 10 bases separating them.

V is TRBV27 and J is TRBJ1-4; possible D gene TRBD1, 5 bases. Germline V gene sequence: CDR1 MNHEY, CDR2 SMNVEV (reference sequence). The CDR3 runs 15 residues. The V end was cut by 2 bases, the J end by 5 bases, with 12 bases between. The chain's CDR3 is CASSLTRAGNEKLFF. DNA of the CDR3: TGTGCCAGCAGTTTAACCAGGGCAGGGAATGAAAAACTGTTTTTT.

This chain connects TRBV2 to TRBJ2-3, with D perhaps matching TRBD2 (5 bases). V dropped 2 bases and J dropped 1 base, with 13 bases sitting between them. This CDR3 contains 16 residues. Germline V CDR1 and CDR2: SNHLY, FYNNEI. The CDR3 DNA reads as TGTGCCAGCAGTGAACTTGTGCGGGCGGGCACAGATACGCAGTATTTT. Translated, it gives CASSELVRAGTDTQYF.

The V and J genes are TRBV2 and TRBJ2-4, with 9 positions matching TRBD2. Germline lookup yields CDR1 SNHLY and CDR2 FYNNEI. After removal of 6 bases from V and 7 bases from J, the junction contained 13 bases not matched to a gene. The CDR3 has 16 amino acids. CDR3 sequence (DNA): TGTGCCAGCAGGGAACCCCAAACTAGCGGGCGGAACATTCAGTACTTC. This encodes CASREPQTSGRNIQYF.

This chain uses TRBV5-4 with TRBJ2-2, with 7 bases aligning to TRBD1. CDR1 is SGHNT and CDR2 is YYREEE in the germline V gene (reference sequence). V dropped 4 bases and J dropped 4; count of bases not matched to a gene: 7. CDR3 length equals 15 residues. The CDR3 region has the DNA TGTGCCAGCAGCGCCGGGACAGCACTCACCGGGGAGCTGTTTTTT. Translated, it gives CASSAGTALTGELFF. Drawing the rest from reference TRBV5-4 and TRBJ2-2, the complete variable domain is ETGVTQSPTHLIKTRGQQVTLRCSSQSGHNTVSWYQQALGQGPQFIFQYYREEENGRGNFPPRFSGLQFPNYSSELNVNALELDDSALYLCASSAGTALTGELFFGEGSRLTVL.

V gene TRBV28 combines with J gene TRBJ2-3, with D tentatively TRBD1 or TRBD2 (6 bases each). Germline-derived CDR1 and CDR2 are MDHEN and SYDVKM. The V end lost 3 bases, the J end lost 2 bases, and 12 bases lay between the germline ends. The CDR3 contains 15 residues. The CDR3 nucleotides read TGTGCCAGCAGTTTCACGGGGGCCCCCACAGATACGCAGTATTTT. This encodes CASSFTGAPTDTQYF.

The rearrangement uses TRBV27 and TRBJ2-1, with 10 bases lining up with TRBD1. The J segment lost 8 bases and the V segment lost 7 bases, leaving 14 bases of the junction unmatched. CDR3 size: 16 residues. Looked up from germline, CDR1 is MNHEY and CDR2 is SMNVEV (reference sequence). The CDR3 bases are TGTGCCAGCACTCTCGGGGGTTGGACAGGGGGGCATGAGCAGTTCTTC. This encodes CASTLGGWTGGHEQFF.

The rearrangement uses TRBV18 and TRBJ2-2, with a possible D match to TRBD1 (6 bases). Germline V gene lookup returns CDR1 KGHSH and CDR2 LQKENI. Trimming cost V 4 bases and J 0 bases, with 18 bases left between them. This CDR3 region has 18 residues. The CDR3 DNA sequence: TGTGCCAGCTCACGAGACCCGGCACAGGGAACGAACACCGGGGAGCTGTTTTTT. It codes for CASSRDPAQGTNTGELFF.

This clone came up a few times. This chain uses TRBV7-9 with TRBJ1-2; a weak D match, TRBD1 (5 bases). The V gene's germline CDR1 is SEHNR and CDR2 FQNEAQ (reference sequence). The CDR3 is made up of 11 amino acids. V lost 1 base to trimming and J lost 12 bases, with 9 bases between them. The chain's CDR3 is CASSLVGPDTF. DNA for the CDR3: TGTGCCAGCAGCTTAGTGGGGCCAGACACCTTC.

The chain links TRBV28 to TRBJ1-5; no definite D call. The CDR3 sequence is 15 residues long. Germline CDR1 is MDHEN and CDR2 is SYDVKM. V was trimmed by 5 bases and J by 1 base, leaving 12 bases between them. Here the CDR3 reads CASSKARRSNQPQHF. The CDR3 DNA is TGTGCCAGCAGTAAGGCTCGGCGGAGCAATCAGCCCCAGCATTTT.